This T cell receptor beta chain comes out of a study of T cell responses to AZD1222 COVID-19 vaccine (dated by TCRdb to the early 2020s). The study in broad terms: AZD1222 recipients with second doses at about 4 weeks or about 12 weeks were pooled, because spike-specific TCR depth and breadth did not differ between schedules. TCR sequencing was performed for approximately 240 trial participants, of whom about 200 were given two doses of AZD1222 and 26 were given two doses of MenACWY control vaccine. Trial participants were enrolled by age into 18-55, 56-69 and 70-plus year subgroups, with 148, 28 and 57 TCR-sequenced participants respectively.

The time point label, read with the paper, signifies: baseline before first vaccination. The vaccinee samples were drawn from two UK trials, COV001 and COV002, one of which was a single-blind randomized controlled phase 2/3 trial testing AZD1222 (ChAdOx1 nCoV-19) in healthy adults. Trial participant PBMC samples were collected at day 0 and day 28 after the second dose for TCRbeta chain sequencing. The CDR3 regions of human TCRbeta chains were analyzed by immunosequencing. In the original analysis: Repertoire TCRs were checked for matches against a reference library of SARS-CoV-2-specific TCRs that had been generated using the MIRA antigen-specificity platform. Breadth was defined as the fraction of unique TCRs that were SARS-CoV-2-associated, and depth was defined as the fraction of total T cells that were SARS-CoV-2-associated. Using the MIRA data, each spike-specific TCR was assigned both to the spike region to which the TCR was reactive and to a CD4 or CD8 class. Log10-transformed breadth and depth values were compared by one-way ANOVA with Sidak's multiple comparisons tests. Imported from immuneACCESS, the table was reduced by TCRdb to in-frame sequences with V and J called. These copies leave out some clones; in studies compared against another copy, an unresolved V gene accounts for under half, and the cause of the remainder is not known. V and J calls and clone size are as listed in that table; D and trimming were resolved from the DNA. The sample table contains approximately 100,000 clones; only one count was recorded for roughly 92% of them. The ten largest clones represent 4% to 5% of the sample.

A note on this clone: Its binding antigen is unknown. No much larger clonotype is one base removed from it; base qualities were not supplied.

At the junction V is shortened by 3 bases and J by 2 bases; bases outside the gene matches: 4. The CDR3 measures 15 amino acids from cysteine to phenylalanine. The entry retains the CDR3 DNA only, 45 bases that are in frame from base 1. The germline V gene gives CDR1 as SGHRS and CDR2 as YFSETQ. What the research found in general, with its limitations: Conclusions about previously exposed vaccinees were limited because only 6 or 7 AZD1222 recipients were SARS-CoV-2 seropositive at baseline. Most participants were white British and females outnumbered males, and the authors suggested that clonal diversity may have been underestimated. Reportedly, almost half of the unique spike-specific TCRs recognized epitopes lying outside the regions that are mutated in the B.1.351 and B.1.1.7 variants. The whole spike protein was spanned by vaccine-associated CD4 TCRs, and dominant responses were seen in regions 160-218 and 743-854. In the small 56-69-year group, the increase in depth fell short of significance, most likely because of low power. No day 14 peak-response samples were available, so repertoires were characterized only after the peak T cell response. After two AZD1222 doses, spike-specific TCR breadth and depth were significantly higher than at day 0 and than in MenACWY recipients.

The chain couples TRBV5-1 to TRBJ1-3; 8 bases in the junction line up with TRBD1. The source of this sequence is an adult in good health. The sequenced sample was peripheral blood, obtained on day 0 of AZD1222 vaccination. The CDR3 has the sequence CASSSGTGAGNTIYF. The DNA sequence is as follows: TGCGCCAGCAGCTCCGGGACAGGAGCTGGAAACACCATATATTTT.